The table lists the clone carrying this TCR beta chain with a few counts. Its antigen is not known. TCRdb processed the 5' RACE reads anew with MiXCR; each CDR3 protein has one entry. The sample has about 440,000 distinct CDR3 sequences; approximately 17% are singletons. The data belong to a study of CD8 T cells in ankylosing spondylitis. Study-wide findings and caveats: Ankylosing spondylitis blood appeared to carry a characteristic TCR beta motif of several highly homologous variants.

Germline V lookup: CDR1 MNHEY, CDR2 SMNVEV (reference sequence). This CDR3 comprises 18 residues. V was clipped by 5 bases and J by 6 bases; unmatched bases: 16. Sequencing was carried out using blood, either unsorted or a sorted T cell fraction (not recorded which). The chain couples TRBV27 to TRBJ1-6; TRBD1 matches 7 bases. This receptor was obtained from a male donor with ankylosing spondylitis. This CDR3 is CASSLGERTQGFNSPLHF. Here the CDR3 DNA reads TGTGCCAGCAGTCTCGGCGAGAGGACACAGGGGTTTAATTCACCCCTCCACTTT.